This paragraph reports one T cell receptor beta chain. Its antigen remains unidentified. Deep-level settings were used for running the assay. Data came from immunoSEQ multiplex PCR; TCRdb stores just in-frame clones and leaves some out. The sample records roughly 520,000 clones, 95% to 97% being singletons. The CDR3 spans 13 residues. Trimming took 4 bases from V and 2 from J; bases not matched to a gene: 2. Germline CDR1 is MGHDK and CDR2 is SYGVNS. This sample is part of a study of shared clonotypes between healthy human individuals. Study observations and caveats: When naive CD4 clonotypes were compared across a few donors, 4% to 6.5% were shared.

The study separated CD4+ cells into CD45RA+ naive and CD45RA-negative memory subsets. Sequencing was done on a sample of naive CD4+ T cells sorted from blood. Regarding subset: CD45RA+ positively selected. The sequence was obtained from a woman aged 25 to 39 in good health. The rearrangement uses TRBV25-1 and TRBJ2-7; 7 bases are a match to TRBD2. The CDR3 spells CASSAGLPYEQYF. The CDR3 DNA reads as TGTGCCAGCAGTGCGGGACTACCCTACGAGCAGTACTTC.